This entry lists 18 T cell receptor beta chains sequenced from one sample in a study of tumor-infiltrating lymphocytes in primary liver carcinoma. Co-extraction of RNA and DNA was performed on about 20-33 mg of unsorted bulk tissue. Synthesis of TCR beta cDNA was carried out from about 0.55 ug total RNA with a constant-region primer. The TCR beta library was amplified through three nested multiplex PCR rounds in a modified ARM-PCR procedure. TRBV1-TRBV30 forward primers paired with a C-beta reverse primer drove the first two PCR rounds, around 10 cycles each. One entry per CDR3 protein, called by TCRdb with MiXCR from the multiplex PCR reads. The sample shows fewer than 250,000 distinct CDR3 sequences, around four fifths of them seen only once. Sequenced material: tumor tissue from primary liver carcinoma. Receptors originate from a man aged 35-49 years with primary liver carcinoma and hepatitis B virus infection.

The sample holds a few counts of this clonotype. A read error is possible here, since a much larger clone lies one base away. The chain carries TRBV6-5 and TRBJ1-1, with D maybe TRBD1 (5 bases). CDR1 is MNHEY and CDR2 is SVGAGI in the germline V gene. There are 14 residues in the CDR3. In nucleotides, the CDR3 is TGTGCCAGCACCAAACAGGTTTCAAACACTGAAGCTCTCTTT. This gives the protein CASTKQVSNTEALF.

V and J are TRBV10-3 and TRBJ2-3, with TRBD1 identical over 8 bases. The J segment lost 4 bases and the V segment lost 9 bases, leaving 15 bases of the junction unmatched. The V gene's germline CDR1 is ENHRY and CDR2 SYGVKD. The CDR3 loop spans 16 amino acids. CDR3 protein: CAISIGTPGGPDTQYF. The CDR3 DNA sequence: TGTGCCATTAGTATTGGGACCCCAGGGGGCCCAGATACGCAGTATTTT.

About this clonotype: The CDR3 end shows no conserved phenylalanine or tryptophan, and so a read error is likely. The chain has TRBV29-1 and TRBJ2-2; the D gene could be TRBD1 or TRBD2 (6 bases each). The CDR3 extends over 15 amino acids. The V gene's germline CDR1 is SQVTM and CDR2 ANQGSEA. The CDR3 DNA follows: TGCAACGTGGGGGCGGGGCTAGGTTACACCGGGGAGCTGTTTTTG. As protein: CNVGAGLGYTGELFL.

V usage is TRBV6-2 or TRBV6-3 and J usage is TRBJ2-1, with a possible D match to TRBD1 (6 bases). Germline values: CDR1 MNHEY, CDR2 SVGEGT. This CDR3 contains 14 residues. V dropped 1 base and J dropped 16 bases, with 20 bases sitting between them. The CDR3 loop reads CASSYFTQGHVPFF. For the CDR3, the DNA is TGTGCCAGCAGTTACTTTACGCAGGGACATGTCCCTTTCTTC.

As concerns this clonotype: One junction end disagrees with the germline gene, perhaps due to a read error. V usage is TRBV11-1 and J usage is TRBJ2-1; TRBD2 matches at 9 bases. The CDR3 runs 18 residues. The V gene's germline CDR1 is SGHAT and CDR2 FQDESV (reference sequence). CDR3 region: CANSIYRSAGGSHNEQFF. CDR3 coding DNA: TGTGCCAACAGCATATACCGCTCCGCGGGAGGGTCCCACAATGAGCAGTTCTTC.

To note about this clonotype: One end of the junction is discordant with germline, which a read error may explain. J is TRBJ1-2 and V is TRBV4-3, with D unresolved. Looked up from germline, CDR1 is LGHNA and CDR2 is YSLEER. The CDR3 is 14 residues long. CDR3 DNA sequence: TGCACCAGCAGCCAAGAAGAGAGGGCAAGTGGCTACACCTTC. Its protein product is CTSSQEERASGYTF.

Comment on this clonotype: The junction does not match germline at one end; this may be a read error. The genes are TRBV29-1 and TRBJ2-3; D is perhaps TRBD1 (6 bases). The J call is uncertain, as TRBJ1-5 better fits the DNA end. Germline CDR1 and CDR2: SQVTM and ANQGSEA. This CDR3 has 14 residues. The CDR3 bases are TGCAACGTTGACAGGACGGCCATGGGGGATACGCAGCATTTT. Its protein is CNVDRTAMGDTQHF.

On this clonotype itself: A much larger clonotype is one base distant, so this may be a read error. The gene calls are TRBV7-2 and TRBJ2-3; D uncertain. The CDR3 is 12 amino acids. Germline V lookup: CDR1 SGHTA, CDR2 FQGNSA. DNA for the CDR3: TGTGCCAGCAGGTCCATGCAAGATACGCGGTATTTT. It encodes CASRSMQDTRYF. Supplemented by reference TRBV7-2 and TRBJ2-3, the full variable domain reads GAGVSQSPSNKVTEKGKDVELRCDPISGHTALYWYRQSLGQGLEFLIYFQGNSAPDKSGLPSDRFSAERTGGSVSTLTIQRTQQEDSAVYLCASRSMQDTRYFGPGTRLTVL.

The chain joins TRBV6-6 to TRBJ1-2; D is ambiguous. The CDR3 has 14 residues. Germline V gives CDR1 MNHNY, CDR2 SVGAGI (reference sequence). The V end lost 5 bases, the J end lost 5 bases, and 15 bases lay between the germline ends. The CDR3 region has the DNA TGTGCCAGCAGTGGAATGGGCACTCAGTATGGCTACACCTTC. Translation gives CASSGMGTQYGYTF.

V is TRBV4-3 and J is TRBJ2-1, with 7 bases matching TRBD2. This CDR3 has 17 amino acids. CDR1 is LGHNA, CDR2 YSLEER, per germline. V shed 0 bases and J 4 bases; nucleotides not matched to a gene: 9. In DNA form, the CDR3 reads TGCGCCAGCAGCCAAGACCCGGAGGGAGGGCCGTACAATGAGCAGTTCTTC. Protein product: CASSQDPEGGPYNEQFF.

This clonotype was counted a few times. The J gene is TRBJ2-2, the V gene TRBV4-1; no firm D call. The germline gives CDR1 MGHRA, CDR2 YSYEKL. The CDR3 totals 13 residues. V dropped 5 bases and J dropped 6 bases, with 10 bases sitting between them. The CDR3, as DNA: TGCGCCAGCAGCTACGCTGTAGCCGGGGAGCTGTTTTTT. Translation: CASSYAVAGELFF.

This chain uses TRBV30 with TRBJ2-1; TRBD1 matches 9 bases. Germline V gene data show CDR1 as GTSNPN and CDR2 as SVGIG (reference sequence). The CDR3 has 14 amino acids. The chain's CDR3 is CARSLQGAFSEQFF. The CDR3 DNA reads as TGTGCAAGGAGTTTACAGGGGGCCTTTTCGGAGCAGTTCTTC.

In this sample, this clonotype turned up once. Because the CDR3 is missing its conserved closing phenylalanine or tryptophan, this is likely a read error. The rearrangement links TRBV4-1 to TRBJ2-2; D gene uncertain. This CDR3 spans 13 amino acids. CDR1 and CDR2 (germline): MGHRA, YSYEKL. The DNA of the CDR3 is TGCGCCAGCATCCAACCGAACACCAGGGAGCTGTTTATT. It is translated as CASIQPNTRELFI.

As to this clonotype: Germline is not matched at one junction end, which may reflect a read error. The gene calls are TRBV29-1 and TRBJ2-1; 9 nucleotides match TRBD2. Germline CDR1 and CDR2: SQVTM and ANQGSEA. The CDR3 is 15 amino acids. The CDR3 spells CSVDSRREGYNELFF. The CDR3 nucleotides read TGCAGCGTTGATTCTCGGCGGGAGGGTTACAATGAGCTGTTCTTC.

This clonotype was detected once. An end of the junction does not agree with germline; a read error may underlie this. The chain is built from TRBV10-3 and TRBJ2-3, with TRBD2 matching 8 bases. Germline loops: CDR1 ENHRY, CDR2 SYGVKD. This CDR3 has 17 amino acids. CDR3 loop: CAISEPGLAGATDTQCF. As DNA, the CDR3 is TGTGCCATCAGTGAGCCAGGACTAGCTGGAGCGACAGATACGCAGTGTTTT.

The V call is TRBV6-5, the J call TRBJ1-2; TRBD1 might be the D (6 bases). Germline loops: CDR1 MNHEY, CDR2 SVGAGI. The CDR3 extends over 15 amino acids. For the CDR3, the DNA is TGTGTCAGGAGCCCACAGGGAACCCCTAACTATGGCTACACCTTC. Its protein is CVRSPQGTPNYGYTF.

This clonotype has a single count. This CDR3 fails to terminate in the conserved phenylalanine or tryptophan, so it likely reflects a read error. V gene TRBV4-1 combines with J gene TRBJ2-5; D possibly corresponds to TRBD2 (6 bases). Per the germline V gene, CDR1 is MGHRA and CDR2 is YSYEKL. This CDR3 has 14 amino acids. V lost 5 bases and J 2 bases, leaving 12 bases between the germline ends. The CDR3 region has the DNA TGCGCCAGCAGCGCCACGGGGGAACAAGAGACCCAGTACTTA. This encodes CASSATGEQETQYL.

With regard to this clonotype: Given a much more abundant clone one base away, this may be a read error. The rearrangement links TRBV5-4 to TRBJ2-5; D remains unclear. Per germline, CDR1 SGHNT and CDR2 YYREEE (reference sequence). The CDR3 extends over 14 amino acids. CDR3 region: CAGSHADGDETQYF. The DNA of the CDR3 is TGTGCCGGCAGTCATGCGGATGGTGACGAGACCCAGTACTTC.